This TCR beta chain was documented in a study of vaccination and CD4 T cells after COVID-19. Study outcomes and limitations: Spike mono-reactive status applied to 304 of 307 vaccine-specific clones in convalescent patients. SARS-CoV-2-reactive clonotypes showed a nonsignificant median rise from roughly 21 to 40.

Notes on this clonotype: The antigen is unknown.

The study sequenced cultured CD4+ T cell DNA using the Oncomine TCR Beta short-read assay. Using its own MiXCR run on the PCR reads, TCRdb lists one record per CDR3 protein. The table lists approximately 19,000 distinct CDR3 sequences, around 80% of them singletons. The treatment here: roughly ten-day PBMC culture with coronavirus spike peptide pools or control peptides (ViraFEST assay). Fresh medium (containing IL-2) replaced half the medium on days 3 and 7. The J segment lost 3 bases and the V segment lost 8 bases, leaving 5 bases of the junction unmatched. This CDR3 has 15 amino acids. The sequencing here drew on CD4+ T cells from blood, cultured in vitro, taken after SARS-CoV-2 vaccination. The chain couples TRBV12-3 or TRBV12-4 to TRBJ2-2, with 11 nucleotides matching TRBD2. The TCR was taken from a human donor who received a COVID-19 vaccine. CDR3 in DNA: TGTGCCAGCCGGGGACTAGCGGCCGACACCGGGGAGCTGTTTTTT. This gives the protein CASRGLAADTGELFF.